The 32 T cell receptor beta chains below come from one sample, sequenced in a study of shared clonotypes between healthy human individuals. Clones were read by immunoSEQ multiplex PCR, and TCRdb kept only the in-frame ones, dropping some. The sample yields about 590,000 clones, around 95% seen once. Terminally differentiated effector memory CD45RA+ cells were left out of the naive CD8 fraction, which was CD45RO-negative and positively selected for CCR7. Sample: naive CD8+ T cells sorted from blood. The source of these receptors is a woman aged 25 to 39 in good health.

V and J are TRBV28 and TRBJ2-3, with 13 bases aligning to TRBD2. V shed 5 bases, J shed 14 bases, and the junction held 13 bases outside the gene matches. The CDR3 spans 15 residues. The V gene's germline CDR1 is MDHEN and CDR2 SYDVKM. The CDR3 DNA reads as TGTGCCAGCAGTCTGTGGACTAGCGGGAGAGGGGCTCCGTATTTT. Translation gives CASSLWTSGRGAPYF.

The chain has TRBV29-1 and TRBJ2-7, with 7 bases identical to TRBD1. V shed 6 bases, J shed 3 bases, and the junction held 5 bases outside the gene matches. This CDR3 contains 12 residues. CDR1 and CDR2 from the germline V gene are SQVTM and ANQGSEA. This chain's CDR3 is CSVIRDSYEQYF. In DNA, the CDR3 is TGCAGCGTCATCCGGGACAGCTACGAGCAGTACTTC.

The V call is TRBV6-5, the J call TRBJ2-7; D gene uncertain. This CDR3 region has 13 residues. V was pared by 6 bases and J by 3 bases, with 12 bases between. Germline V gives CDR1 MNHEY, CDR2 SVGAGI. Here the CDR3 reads CASSQGRVYEQYF. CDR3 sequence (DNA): TGTGCCAGCAGCCAAGGACGGGTCTACGAGCAGTACTTC.

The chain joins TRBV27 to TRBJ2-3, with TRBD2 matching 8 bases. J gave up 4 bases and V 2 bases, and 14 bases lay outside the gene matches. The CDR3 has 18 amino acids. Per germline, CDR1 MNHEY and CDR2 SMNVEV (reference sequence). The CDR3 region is CASSLGRYGRAWADTQYF. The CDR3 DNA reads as TGTGCCAGCAGTTTAGGTCGTTACGGGAGGGCCTGGGCAGATACGCAGTATTTT.

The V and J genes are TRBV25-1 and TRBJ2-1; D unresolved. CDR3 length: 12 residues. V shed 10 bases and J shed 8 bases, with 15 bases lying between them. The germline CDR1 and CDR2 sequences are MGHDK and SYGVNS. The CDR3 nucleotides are TGTGCCACCAATACCGGACCCGATGAGCAGTTCTTC. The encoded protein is CATNTGPDEQFF.

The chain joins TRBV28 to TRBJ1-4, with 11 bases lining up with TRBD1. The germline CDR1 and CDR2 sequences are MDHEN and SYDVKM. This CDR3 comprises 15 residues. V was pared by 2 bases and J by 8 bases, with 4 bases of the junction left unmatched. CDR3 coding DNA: TGTGCCAGCAGTTTAGGGGGACAGGGGGACGAAAAACTGTTTTTT. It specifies CASSLGGQGDEKLFF.

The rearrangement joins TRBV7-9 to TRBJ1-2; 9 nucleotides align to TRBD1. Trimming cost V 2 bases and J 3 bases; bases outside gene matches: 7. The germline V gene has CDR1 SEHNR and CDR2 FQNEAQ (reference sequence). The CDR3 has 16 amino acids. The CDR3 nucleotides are TGTGCCAGCAGCTTAAGTGGGACAGGGATTTACTATGGCTACACCTTC. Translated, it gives CASSLSGTGIYYGYTF. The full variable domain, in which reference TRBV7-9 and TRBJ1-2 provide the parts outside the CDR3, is DTGVSQNPRHKITKRGQNVTFRCDPISEHNRLYWYRQTLGQGPEFLTYFQNEAQLEKSRLLSDRFSAERPKGSFSTLEIQRTEQGDSAMYLCASSLSGTGIYYGYTFGSGTRLTVV.

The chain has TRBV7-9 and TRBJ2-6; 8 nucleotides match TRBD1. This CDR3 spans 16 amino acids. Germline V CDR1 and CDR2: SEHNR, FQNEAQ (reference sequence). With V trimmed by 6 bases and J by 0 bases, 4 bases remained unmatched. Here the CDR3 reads CASRWTGTSGANVLTF. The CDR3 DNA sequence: TGTGCCAGCAGGTGGACAGGGACCTCTGGGGCCAACGTCCTGACTTTC. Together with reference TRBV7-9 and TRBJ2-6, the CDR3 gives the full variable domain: DTGVSQNPRHKITKRGQNVTFRCDPISEHNRLYWYRQTLGQGPEFLTYFQNEAQLEKSRLLSDRFSAERPKGSFSTLEIQRTEQGDSAMYLCASRWTGTSGANVLTFGAGSRLTVL.

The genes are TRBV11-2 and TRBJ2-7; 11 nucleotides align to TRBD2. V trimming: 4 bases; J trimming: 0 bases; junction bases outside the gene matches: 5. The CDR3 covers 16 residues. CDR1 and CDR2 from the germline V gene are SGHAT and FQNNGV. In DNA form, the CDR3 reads TGTGCCAGCAGCTGGTCACTAGCGGGAGCCTCCTACGAGCAGTACTTC. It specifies CASSWSLAGASYEQYF.

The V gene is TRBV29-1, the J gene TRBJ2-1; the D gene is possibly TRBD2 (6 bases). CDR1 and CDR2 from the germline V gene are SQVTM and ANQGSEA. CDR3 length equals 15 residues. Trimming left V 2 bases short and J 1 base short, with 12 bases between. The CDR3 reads CSVEFGSRSYNEQFF. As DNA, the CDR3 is TGCAGCGTTGAATTCGGGAGTAGATCCTACAATGAGCAGTTCTTC.

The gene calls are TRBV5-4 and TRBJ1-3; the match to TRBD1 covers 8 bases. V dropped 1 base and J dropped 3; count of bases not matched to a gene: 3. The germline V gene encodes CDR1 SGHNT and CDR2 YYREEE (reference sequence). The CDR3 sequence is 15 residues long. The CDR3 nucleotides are TGTGCCAGCAGCTTGCAGGGGGCTAGTGGAAACACCATATATTTT. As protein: CASSLQGASGNTIYF.

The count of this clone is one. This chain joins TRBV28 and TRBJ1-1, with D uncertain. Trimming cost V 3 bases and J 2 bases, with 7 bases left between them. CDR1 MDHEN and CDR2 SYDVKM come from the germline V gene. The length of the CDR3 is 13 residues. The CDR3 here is CASSFSDNTEAFF. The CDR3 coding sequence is TGTGCCAGCAGTTTTTCAGACAACACTGAAGCTTTCTTT.

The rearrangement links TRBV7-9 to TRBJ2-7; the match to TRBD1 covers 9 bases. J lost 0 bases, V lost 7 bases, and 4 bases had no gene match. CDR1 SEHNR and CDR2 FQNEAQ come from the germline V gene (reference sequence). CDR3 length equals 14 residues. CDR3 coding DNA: TGTGCCAGCATGGGACAGGGTGGCTCCTACGAGCAGTACTTC. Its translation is CASMGQGGSYEQYF.

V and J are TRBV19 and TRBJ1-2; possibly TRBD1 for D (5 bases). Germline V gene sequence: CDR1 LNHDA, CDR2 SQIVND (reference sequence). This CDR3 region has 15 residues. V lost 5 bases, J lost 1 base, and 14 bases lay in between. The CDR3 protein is CASSPGGGYNYGYTF. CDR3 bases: TGTGCCAGTAGTCCCGGCGGGGGGTATAACTATGGCTACACCTTC.

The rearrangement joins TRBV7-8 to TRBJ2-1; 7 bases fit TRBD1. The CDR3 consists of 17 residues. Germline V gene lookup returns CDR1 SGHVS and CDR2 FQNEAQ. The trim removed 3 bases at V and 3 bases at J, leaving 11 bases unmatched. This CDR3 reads CASSFDNRGGIYNEQFF. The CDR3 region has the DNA TGTGCCAGCAGCTTCGACAACAGGGGTGGTATCTACAATGAGCAGTTCTTC.

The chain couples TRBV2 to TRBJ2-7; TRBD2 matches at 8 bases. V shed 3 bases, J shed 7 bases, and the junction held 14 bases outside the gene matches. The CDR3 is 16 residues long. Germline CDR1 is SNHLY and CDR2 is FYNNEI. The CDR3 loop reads CASSEVLAGASGEQYF. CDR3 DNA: TGTGCCAGCAGTGAGGTGCTAGCGGGCGCCTCGGGGGAGCAGTACTTC.

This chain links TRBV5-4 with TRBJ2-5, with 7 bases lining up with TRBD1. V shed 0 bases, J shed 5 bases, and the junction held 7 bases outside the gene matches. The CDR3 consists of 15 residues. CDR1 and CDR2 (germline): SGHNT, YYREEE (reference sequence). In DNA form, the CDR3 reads TGTGCCAGCAGCTTGGGGGCAGGGGGAGTGGAGACCCAGTACTTC. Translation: CASSLGAGGVETQYF.

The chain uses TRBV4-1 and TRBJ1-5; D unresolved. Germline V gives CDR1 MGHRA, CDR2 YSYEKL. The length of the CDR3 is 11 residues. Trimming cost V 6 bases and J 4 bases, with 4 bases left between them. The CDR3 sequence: CASRLNQPQHF. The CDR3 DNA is TGCGCCAGCAGGCTAAATCAGCCCCAGCATTTT.

CDR3: CASIRTGGYGYTF. For the CDR3, the DNA is TGTGCCAGCATCCGGACAGGGGGCTATGGCTACACCTTC. This rearrangement joins TRBV28 to TRBJ1-2; 10 bases fit TRBD1. The CDR3 has 13 amino acids. The V gene end was trimmed by 7 bases and the J gene end by 4 bases; junction bases not matched to a gene: 3. Germline V gene sequence: CDR1 MDHEN, CDR2 SYDVKM.

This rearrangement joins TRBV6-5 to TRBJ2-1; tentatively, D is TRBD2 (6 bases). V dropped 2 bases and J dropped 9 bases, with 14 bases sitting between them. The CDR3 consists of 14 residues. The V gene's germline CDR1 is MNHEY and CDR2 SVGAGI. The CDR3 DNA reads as TGTGCCAGCAGTTACATGGGGGGAGGCGGTGAGCAGTTCTTC. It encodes CASSYMGGGGEQFF.

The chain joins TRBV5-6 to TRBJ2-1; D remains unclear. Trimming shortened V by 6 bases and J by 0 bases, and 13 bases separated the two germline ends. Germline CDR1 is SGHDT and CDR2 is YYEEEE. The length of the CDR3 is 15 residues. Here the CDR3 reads CASTWELGSYNEQFF. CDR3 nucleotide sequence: TGTGCCAGCACTTGGGAATTGGGCTCCTACAATGAGCAGTTCTTC.

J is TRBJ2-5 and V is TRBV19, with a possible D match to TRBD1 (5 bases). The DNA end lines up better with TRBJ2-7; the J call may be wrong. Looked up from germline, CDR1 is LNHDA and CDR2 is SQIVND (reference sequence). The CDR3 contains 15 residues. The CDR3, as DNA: TGTGCCAGTAGTATTGACAGCTCGACGAACTACGAGCAGTACTTC. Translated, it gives CASSIDSSTNYEQYF.

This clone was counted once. The CDR3 spells CASSLNTGTPQETQYF. Written as DNA, the CDR3 is TGCGCCAGCAGCCTTAATACGGGGACCCCCCAAGAGACCCAGTACTTC. This chain connects TRBV4-1 to TRBJ2-5, with D perhaps being TRBD1 or TRBD2 (5 bases each). This CDR3 contains 16 residues. Germline V CDR1 and CDR2: MGHRA, YSYEKL. V was clipped by 4 bases and J by 1 base, with 16 bases between them.

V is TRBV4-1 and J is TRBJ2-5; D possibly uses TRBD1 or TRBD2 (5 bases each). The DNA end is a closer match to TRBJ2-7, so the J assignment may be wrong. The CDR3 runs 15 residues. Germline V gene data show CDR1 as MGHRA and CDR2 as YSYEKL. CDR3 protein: CASSQDGDRSYEQYF. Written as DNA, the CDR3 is TGCGCCAGCAGCCAAGACGGGGACCGCAGCTACGAGCAGTACTTC.

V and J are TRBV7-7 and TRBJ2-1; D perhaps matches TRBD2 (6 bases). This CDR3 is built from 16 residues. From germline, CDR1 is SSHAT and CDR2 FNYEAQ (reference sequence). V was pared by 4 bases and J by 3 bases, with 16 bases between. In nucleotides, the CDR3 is TGTGCCAGCAGCTACCGGGACTCGCCCCTCTACAATGAGCAGTTCTTC. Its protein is CASSYRDSPLYNEQFF.

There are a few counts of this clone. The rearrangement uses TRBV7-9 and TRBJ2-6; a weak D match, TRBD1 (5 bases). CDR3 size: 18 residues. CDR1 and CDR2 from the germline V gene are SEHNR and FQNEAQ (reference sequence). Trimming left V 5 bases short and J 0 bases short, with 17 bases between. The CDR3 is CASSPGHLAGSGANVLTF. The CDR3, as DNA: TGTGCCAGCAGCCCTGGACATCTCGCCGGCTCTGGGGCCAACGTCCTGACTTTC. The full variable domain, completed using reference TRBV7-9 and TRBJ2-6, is DTGVSQNPRHKITKRGQNVTFRCDPISEHNRLYWYRQTLGQGPEFLTYFQNEAQLEKSRLLSDRFSAERPKGSFSTLEIQRTEQGDSAMYLCASSPGHLAGSGANVLTFGAGSRLTVL.

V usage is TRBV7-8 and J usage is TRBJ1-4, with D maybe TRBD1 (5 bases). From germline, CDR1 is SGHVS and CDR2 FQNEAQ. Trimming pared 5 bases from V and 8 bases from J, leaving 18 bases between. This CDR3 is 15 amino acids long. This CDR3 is CASSPPGTPQEKLFF. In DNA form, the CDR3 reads TGTGCCAGCAGCCCTCCCGGGACTCCACAAGAAAAACTGTTTTTT.

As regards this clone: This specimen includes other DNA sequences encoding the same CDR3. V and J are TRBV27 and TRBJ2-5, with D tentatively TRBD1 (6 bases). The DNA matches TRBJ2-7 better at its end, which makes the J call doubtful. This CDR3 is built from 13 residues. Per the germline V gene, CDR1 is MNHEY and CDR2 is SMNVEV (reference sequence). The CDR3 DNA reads TGTGCCAGCAGTTTTGGACAGACCTACGAGCAGTACTTC. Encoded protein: CASSFGQTYEQYF.

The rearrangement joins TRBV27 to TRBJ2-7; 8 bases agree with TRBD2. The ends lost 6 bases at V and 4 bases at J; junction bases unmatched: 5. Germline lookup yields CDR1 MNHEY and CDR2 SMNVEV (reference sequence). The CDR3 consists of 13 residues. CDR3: CASRIAGNYEQYF. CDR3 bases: TGTGCCAGCAGAATAGCGGGAAATTACGAGCAGTACTTC.

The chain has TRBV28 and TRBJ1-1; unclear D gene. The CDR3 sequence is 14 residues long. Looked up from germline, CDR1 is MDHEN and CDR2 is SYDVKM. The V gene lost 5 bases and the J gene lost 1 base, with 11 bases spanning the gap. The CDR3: CASSRRRGNTEAFF. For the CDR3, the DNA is TGTGCCAGCAGTCGCCGTAGAGGGAACACTGAAGCTTTCTTT.

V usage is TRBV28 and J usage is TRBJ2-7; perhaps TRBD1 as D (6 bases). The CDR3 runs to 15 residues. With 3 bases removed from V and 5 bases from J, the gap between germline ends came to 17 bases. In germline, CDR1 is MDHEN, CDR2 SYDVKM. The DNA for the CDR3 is TGTGCCAGCAGTTTGGTCGCAGGGGTAAGCCACGAGCAGTACTTC. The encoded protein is CASSLVAGVSHEQYF.

The CDR3 DNA is TGTGCCAGTAGTATCGGCAAGGGATTTGTGTACGAGCAGTACTTC. This translates into CASSIGKGFVYEQYF. The rearrangement joins TRBV19 to TRBJ2-7, with unresolved D. The germline V gene encodes CDR1 LNHDA and CDR2 SQIVND (reference sequence). This CDR3 region has 15 residues. The germline V and J ends were trimmed by 3 bases and 4 bases, with 16 bases remaining between them. Using reference TRBV19 and TRBJ2-7 for the parts outside the CDR3, the full variable domain is DGGITQSPKYLFRKEGQNVTLSCEQNLNHDAMYWYRQDPGQGLRLIYYSQIVNDFQKGDIAEGYSVSREKKESFPLTVTSAQKNPTAFYLCASSIGKGFVYEQYFGPGTRLTVT.